The 2 T cell receptor beta chains below all came from one sample that was sequenced in a study of cytomegalovirus exposure and HLA in healthy donors. Vbeta (60) and Jbeta (13) primers were used in the PCR. Produced via immunoSEQ multiplex PCR; TCRdb's table is partial and in-frame only. The table records about 140,000 clones, more than 60% of them present only once. The sequencing input was PBMCs. These receptors all stem from a woman aged 45-65 years in good health and CMV-seropositive.

V and J are TRBV15 and TRBJ2-7, with D uncertain. CDR3 size: 14 residues. V was cut by 1 base and J by 1 base, with 8 bases left in between. Per germline, CDR1 LNHNV and CDR2 YYDKDF (reference sequence). The CDR3 loop reads CATSRGLGSYEQYF. DNA for the CDR3: TGTGCCACCAGCAGAGGTCTCGGTTCCTACGAGCAGTACTTC.

This chain links TRBV7-2 with TRBJ1-2; unclear D gene. This CDR3 has 11 amino acids. The ends were cut back, 5 bases at V and 5 bases at J, with 6 bases in the middle. The germline CDR1 and CDR2 sequences are SGHTA and FQGNSA. The DNA for the CDR3 is TGTGCCAGCAGCAGTACTTATGGCTACACCTTC. This encodes CASSSTYGYTF.